This paragraph covers one T cell receptor beta chain sequence. The V gene's germline CDR1 is LGHNA and CDR2 YNFKEQ. Trimming at V came to 5 bases and at J to 7 bases, leaving 4 bases not matched to a gene. This CDR3 has 14 residues. The data derive from a study of cytomegalovirus exposure and HLA in healthy donors. Study-level background: Inside one of the first data releases sat tens of millions of unique TCRs taken from HLA-typed donors. Genetic ancestry analysis placed about 76% of the 398 donors that were genotyped in the Caucasian-associated cluster.

13 Jbeta primers and 60 Vbeta primers were used for the PCR. Libraries were prepared by immunoSEQ multiplex PCR; TCRdb keeps only in-frame clonotypes and omits some of them. Among over 130,000 clones, just under 85% were seen once, and the ten largest hold 1.4% to 1.5%. Donors likely had unrecorded immune exposures despite being nominally healthy when sampled. This clonotype was sampled from a young man in good health and CMV-seropositive. This rearrangement joins TRBV4-2 to TRBJ2-2; 10 bases line up with TRBD2. The specimen sequenced was PBMCs. Written as DNA, the CDR3 is TGTGCCAGCAGCTTGCGGACTAGCGGCGGGGAGCTGTTTTTT. Residues: CASSLRTSGGELFF.